This T cell receptor (beta chain) stems from a study of OX40 agonist ivuxolimab in advanced cancers. CDR3 size: 14 residues. Trimming pared 6 bases from V and 5 bases from J, leaving 13 bases between. Per germline, CDR1 MNHEY and CDR2 SMNVEV (reference sequence). Using immunoSEQ multiplex PCR, the repertoire was profiled, and TCRdb retains in-frame clones only, with some absent. This sample has tens of thousands of clones, with 88% found just once. The chain links TRBV27 to TRBJ2-2; D gene unclear. The clonotype originates from an adult with an advanced solid tumor such as melanoma, head and neck, liver or kidney cancer. Material: CD4+ or CD8+ T cells sorted from blood, obtained in a trial of the OX40 agonist ivuxolimab. CDR3 sequence (DNA): TGTGCCAGCAGGAATCCTGGGGTGACCGGGGAGCTGTTTTTT. This gives the protein CASRNPGVTGELFF.